A single sample gave rise to the 9 T cell receptor beta chains below, sequenced in a study of glioma-infiltrating T cells after dendritic cell vaccination (TCRdb year 2016). The protocol used for the library was the immunoSEQ multiplex PCR assay. In TCRdb, the immuneACCESS table is reduced to in-frame sequences with V and J assigned. These tables do not hold every clone; where another copy was compared, an unresolved V gene accounts for under half, and the others remain unexplained. The sample table holds tens of thousands of clones, of which less than 90% were seen once. The ten largest clones capture around 6.5% of the sample. The label giving this sample's time point can be read as: after dendritic cell vaccination, including at tumor progression/relapse. This material consisted of blood, taken after dendritic cell vaccination. The receptors were sampled from a human donor with glioblastoma.

V usage is TRBV5-6 and J usage is TRBJ2-7, with TRBD1 identical over 7 bases. The CDR3 is 15 amino acids. Germline V lookup: CDR1 SGHDT, CDR2 YYEEEE. After removal of 4 bases from V and 3 bases from J, the junction contained 10 bases not matched to a gene. The CDR3 is CASSGTRGRFYEQYF. CDR3 sequence (DNA): TGTGCCAGCAGCGGGACGAGGGGGCGCTTCTACGAGCAGTACTTC.

The rearrangement uses TRBV15 and TRBJ1-4; 10 bases line up with TRBD1. CDR3 length equals 14 residues. Germline CDR1 is LNHNV and CDR2 is YYDKDF (reference sequence). J lost 1 base, V lost 9 bases, and 2 bases had no gene match. DNA of the CDR3: TGTGCCACGGGGACAGGGGTAACTAATGAAAAACTGTTTTTT. It is translated as CATGTGVTNEKLFF.

The gene calls are TRBV29-1 and TRBJ2-5, with 9 positions matching TRBD1. The germline CDR1 and CDR2 sequences are SQVTM and ANQGSEA. Losses at the gene ends were 5 bases for V and 5 bases for J; bases not matched to a gene: 12. The CDR3 is 15 amino acids. The CDR3, as DNA: TGCAGCGTTCGGACAGCACAGGGGGCTGGGGAGACCCAGTACTTC. Residues: CSVRTAQGAGETQYF.

This clone was counted a few times. The chain couples TRBV5-5 to TRBJ1-4; 7 nucleotides align to TRBD1. The CDR3 length is 18 residues. Germline CDR1 is SGHKS and CDR2 is YYEKEE (reference sequence). After removal of 0 bases from V and 3 bases from J, the junction contained 11 bases not matched to a gene. This CDR3 is CASSLDAGTEAPNEKLFF. The CDR3 region has the DNA TGTGCCAGCAGCTTGGATGCCGGGACAGAAGCCCCTAATGAAAAACTGTTTTTT.

The chain has TRBV19 and TRBJ2-7; D might be TRBD1 (5 bases). Deletions cut 3 bases from V and 3 bases from J, with 18 bases between. In germline, CDR1 is LNHDA, CDR2 SQIVND (reference sequence). The CDR3 contains 16 residues. The CDR3 spells CASSIGTGSGDYEQYF. The CDR3, as DNA: TGTGCCAGTAGTATTGGAACAGGATCTGGAGACTACGAGCAGTACTTC.

V gene TRBV30 combines with J gene TRBJ1-1; 7 bases match TRBD1. This CDR3 spans 17 amino acids. Trimming removed 0 bases from V and 1 base from J; junction bases left unmatched: 11. Germline values: CDR1 GTSNPN, CDR2 SVGIG (reference sequence). CDR3 loop: CAWSVSLGGRENTEAFF. The CDR3 DNA sequence: TGTGCCTGGAGTGTATCACTAGGGGGCCGGGAGAACACTGAAGCTTTCTTT. Full variable domain (missing parts from reference TRBV30 and TRBJ1-1): SQTIHQWPATLVQPVGSPLSLECTVEGTSNPNLYWYRQAAGRGLQLLFYSVGIGQISSEVPQNLSASRPQDRQFILSSKKLLLSDSGFYLCAWSVSLGGRENTEAFFGQGTRLTVV.

The rearrangement uses TRBV10-3 and TRBJ1-1; 7 nucleotides align to TRBD1. The V and J ends lost 3 bases and 5 bases, in that order; junction bases with no gene match: 6. The CDR3 runs 14 residues. Germline CDR1 reads ENHRY; CDR2 reads SYGVKD. Here the CDR3 DNA reads TGTGCCATCAGTGACGGCAGGGGGGAGACTGAAGCTTTCTTT. Its translation: CAISDGRGETEAFF.

V gene TRBV18 combines with J gene TRBJ2-7; maybe TRBD2 (6 bases). With 2 bases removed from V and 9 bases from J, the gap between germline ends came to 17 bases. This CDR3 spans 14 amino acids. Looked up from germline, CDR1 is KGHSH and CDR2 is LQKENI. In DNA form, the CDR3 reads TGTGCCAGCTCACCAGATTCGGGGGATCTCGTGCAGTACTTC. Translated: CASSPDSGDLVQYF.

This clone has just one count. This chain uses TRBV13 with TRBJ1-1, with D hard to call. Per the germline V gene, CDR1 is PRHDT and CDR2 is FYEKMQ (reference sequence). CDR3 length equals 12 residues. V was pared by 5 bases and J by 11 bases, with 15 bases between. This CDR3 reads CASSPMTGRAFF. The CDR3, as DNA: TGTGCCAGCAGCCCGATGACTGGGAGGGCTTTCTTT. Complete variable domain (other parts from reference TRBV13 and TRBJ1-1): AAGVIQSPRHLIKEKRETATLKCYPIPRHDTVYWYQQGPGQDPQFLISFYEKMQSDKGSIPDRFSAQQFSDYHSELNMSSLELGDSALYFCASSPMTGRAFFGQGTRLTVV.